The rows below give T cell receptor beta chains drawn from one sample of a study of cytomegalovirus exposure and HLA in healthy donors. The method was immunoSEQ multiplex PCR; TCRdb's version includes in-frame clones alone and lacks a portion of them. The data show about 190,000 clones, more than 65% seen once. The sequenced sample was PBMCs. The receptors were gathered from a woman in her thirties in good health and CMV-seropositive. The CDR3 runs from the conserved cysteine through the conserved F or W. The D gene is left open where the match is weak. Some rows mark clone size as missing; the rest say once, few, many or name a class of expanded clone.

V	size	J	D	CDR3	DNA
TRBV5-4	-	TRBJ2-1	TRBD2	CASRPFTSGSYNEQFF	TGTGCCAGCAGGCCTTTCACTAGCGGTTCCTACAATGAGCAGTTCTTC
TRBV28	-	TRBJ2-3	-	CASSGPGSTDTQYF	TGTGCCAGCAGTGGCCCGGGGAGCACAGATACGCAGTATTTT
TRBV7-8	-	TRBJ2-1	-	CASSPAASYNEQFF	TGTGCCAGCAGCCCCGCGGCTTCCTACAATGAGCAGTTCTTC
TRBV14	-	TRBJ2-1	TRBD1	CASSQARGYNEQFF	TGTGCCAGCAGCCAGGCCAGGGGGTACAATGAGCAGTTCTTC
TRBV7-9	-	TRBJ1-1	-	CASSLGVTEAFF	TGTGCCAGCAGCTTAGGAGTCACTGAAGCTTTCTTT
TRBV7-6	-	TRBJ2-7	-	CASSLTRARNEQYF	TGTGCCAGCAGCTTAACTAGGGCGAGAAACGAGCAGTACTTC
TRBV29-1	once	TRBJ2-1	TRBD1	CSVGGQGGRNEQFF	TGCAGCGTTGGAGGACAGGGAGGCCGCAATGAGCAGTTCTTC
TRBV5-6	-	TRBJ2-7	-	CASSQPARYEQYF	TGTGCCAGCAGCCAACCTGCACGGTACGAGCAGTACTTC
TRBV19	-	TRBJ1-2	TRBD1	CVSSPRQGRNYGYTF	TGTGTCAGTAGTCCTCGACAGGGAAGAAACTATGGCTACACCTTC
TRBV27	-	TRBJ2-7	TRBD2	CASSLASGGYEQYF	TGTGCCAGCAGTTTGGCTAGCGGCGGCTACGAGCAGTACTTC
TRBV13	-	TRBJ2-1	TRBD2	CASSLSGLAGYNEQFF	TGTGCCAGCAGCCTATCCGGACTAGCGGGCTACAATGAGCAGTTCTTC
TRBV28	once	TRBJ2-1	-	CASSYTQDEQFF	TGTGCCAGCAGTTACACGCAGGATGAGCAGTTCTTC
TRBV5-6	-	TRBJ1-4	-	CASSTVRGEKLFF	TGTGCCAGCAGCACGGTTAGGGGTGAAAAACTGTTTTTT
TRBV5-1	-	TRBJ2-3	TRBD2	CASSFGLLAGGEDTQYF	TGCGCCAGCAGCTTTGGCCTACTAGCGGGAGGTGAAGATACGCAGTATTTT
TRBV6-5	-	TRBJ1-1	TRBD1	CASRWTGTTEAFF	TGTGCCAGCAGATGGACAGGGACCACTGAAGCTTTCTTT
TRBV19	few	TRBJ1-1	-	CASTLGREAFF	TGTGCCAGTACCCTGGGCCGTGAAGCTTTCTTT
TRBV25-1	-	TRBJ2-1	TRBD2	CASSGTKRDEQFF	TGTGCCAGCAGCGGGACTAAACGCGATGAGCAGTTCTTC
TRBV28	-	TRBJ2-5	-	CASSSGDLETQYF	TGTGCCAGCAGCTCAGGGGATTTGGAGACCCAGTACTTC
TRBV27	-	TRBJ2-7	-	CASSYGTLNEQYF	TGTGCCAGCAGTTACGGGACTTTGAATGAGCAGTACTTC
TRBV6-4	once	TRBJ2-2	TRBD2	CASSAIPGLAGTGELFF	TGTGCCAGCAGTGCCATACCGGGACTAGCGGGGACCGGGGAGCTGTTTTTT
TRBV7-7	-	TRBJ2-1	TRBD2	CASSSGLAAEQFF	TGTGCTAGCAGCTCCGGACTAGCGGCTGAGCAGTTCTTC
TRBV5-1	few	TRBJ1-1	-	CASSLAAGRLNTEAFF	TGCGCCAGCAGCTTAGCCGCCGGGAGACTGAACACTGAAGCTTTCTTT
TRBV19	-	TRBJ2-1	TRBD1	CASRGQPYNEQFF	TGTGCCAGTAGGGGACAGCCGTACAATGAGCAGTTCTTC
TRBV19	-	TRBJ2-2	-	CASRSRTGELFF	TGTGCCAGCCGTTCGCGGACCGGGGAGCTGTTTTTT
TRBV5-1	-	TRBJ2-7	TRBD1	CASSLGLGGQGTEQYF	TGCGCCAGCAGCTTGGGCCTAGGGGGACAGGGGACCGAGCAGTACTTC
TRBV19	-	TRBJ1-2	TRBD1	CASSIMAGGIDGYTF	TGTGCCAGTAGTATAATGGCAGGGGGAATCGATGGCTACACCTTC
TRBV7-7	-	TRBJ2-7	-	CASSLGRGSYEQYF	TGTGCCAGCAGCTTAGGCAGGGGCTCCTACGAGCAGTACTTC
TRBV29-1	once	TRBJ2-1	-	CSVGTRFGNEQFF	TGCAGCGTTGGTACTAGGTTTGGCAATGAGCAGTTCTTC
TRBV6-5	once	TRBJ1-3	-	CATLAGGNTIYF	TGTGCCACTTTGGCGGGTGGAAACACCATATATTTT
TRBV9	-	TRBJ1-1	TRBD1	CASSRLRGPDTEAFF	TGTGCCAGCAGCAGACTCAGGGGGCCCGACACTGAAGCTTTCTTT
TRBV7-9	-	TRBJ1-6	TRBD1	CASSSRTGPEGSPLHF	TGTGCCAGCAGCAGCCGGACAGGGCCTGAGGGGTCACCCCTCCACTTT
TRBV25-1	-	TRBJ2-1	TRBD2	CASSRGLAGGGEQFF	TGCGCCAGCAGTAGGGGACTAGCGGGAGGGGGTGAGCAGTTCTTC
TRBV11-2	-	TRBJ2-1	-	CASSLGGGNEQFF	TGTGCCAGCAGCTTGGGTGGGGGGAATGAGCAGTTCTTC
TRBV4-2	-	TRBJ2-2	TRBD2	CASSPLAGAERGGELFF	TGTGCCAGCAGCCCCCTAGCGGGAGCAGAGCGGGGCGGGGAGCTGTTTTTT
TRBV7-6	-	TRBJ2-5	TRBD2	CASSSNSGAKETQYF	TGTGCCAGCAGCTCTAATAGCGGGGCCAAAGAGACCCAGTACTTC
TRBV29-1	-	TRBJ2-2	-	CSVVGGNTGELFF	TGCAGCGTTGTAGGGGGGAACACCGGGGAGCTGTTTTTT
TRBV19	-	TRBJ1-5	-	CASKGRGGPYQPQHF	TGTGCCAGTAAAGGCAGAGGGGGACCCTATCAGCCCCAGCATTTT
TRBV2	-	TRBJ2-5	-	CASSEGPAQETQYF	TGTGCCAGCAGTGAAGGGCCCGCCCAAGAGACCCAGTACTTC
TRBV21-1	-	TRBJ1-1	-	CASSKTSEEETEAFF	TGTGCCAGCAGCAAAACGTCCGAGGAAGAAACTGAAGCTTTCTTT
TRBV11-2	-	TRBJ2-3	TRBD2	CASSLNAGGGADTQYF	TGTGCCAGCAGCTTAAACGCGGGAGGGGGGGCAGATACGCAGTATTTT
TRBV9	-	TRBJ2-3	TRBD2	CASNLSGRGTDTQYF	TGTGCCAGCAACCTTAGCGGGAGAGGCACAGATACGCAGTATTTT
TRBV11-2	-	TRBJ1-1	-	CASSSGKGAFF	TGTGCCAGCAGCTCAGGGAAGGGGGCTTTCTTT
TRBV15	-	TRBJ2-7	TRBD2	CATSMQREAEQYF	TGTGCCACCAGTATGCAGCGGGAGGCCGAGCAGTACTTC
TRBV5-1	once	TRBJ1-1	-	CASSNTGGTEAFF	TGCGCCAGCAGCAATACCGGGGGCACTGAAGCTTTCTTT
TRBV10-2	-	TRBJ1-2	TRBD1	CASTDRLQSPDQANYGYTF	TGCGCCAGCACGGACAGGCTTCAGTCACCCGATCAAGCTAACTATGGCTACACCTTC
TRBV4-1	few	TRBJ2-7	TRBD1	CASSQDAGQVSYEQYF	TGCGCCAGCAGCCAAGATGCGGGACAGGTTTCCTACGAGCAGTACTTC
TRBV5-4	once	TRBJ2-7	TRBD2	CASSKSVTSVSYEQYF	TGTGCCAGCAGTAAGAGCGTGACTAGCGTATCCTACGAGCAGTACTTC
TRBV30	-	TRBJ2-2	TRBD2	CARGGERETGELFF	TGTGCGCGGGGGGGGGAGAGAGAGACCGGGGAGCTGTTTTTT
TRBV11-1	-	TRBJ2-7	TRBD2	CASSPQPTSGRREQYF	TGTGCCAGCAGCCCTCAACCGACTAGCGGGAGGCGTGAGCAGTACTTC
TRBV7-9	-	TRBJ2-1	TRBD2	CASSSRTSGRYNEQFF	TGTGCCAGCAGCTCCAGGACTAGCGGGAGGTACAATGAGCAGTTCTTC
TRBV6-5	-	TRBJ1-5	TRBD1	CASSQTGGNQPQHF	TGTGCCAGCAGCCAGACAGGGGGCAATCAGCCCCAGCATTTT